A selection of T cell receptor beta chains follows, all from one sample in a study of blood T cell repertoires in COVID-19. Method: immunoSEQ multiplex PCR; TCRdb's copy keeps in-frame clones and lacks some. The table includes about 210,000 clones, about 78% detected once. Sequencing used peripheral blood. Receptors were obtained from a woman aged 70-85 years with acute or convalescent COVID-19. CDR3s include the opening cysteine and the closing phenylalanine or tryptophan. D genes are given only for firm matches. Only part of the rows carry a size: once, few, many, or a class if the clone is expanded.

clone_size | d_call | j_call | v_call | cdr3_nt | cdr3_aa
- | - | TRBJ1-3 | TRBV7-2 | TGTGCCAGCAGCGGAACTGGGCAGACGGGAGGAAACACCATATATTTT | CASSGTGQTGGNTIYF
- | - | TRBJ2-1 | TRBV6-5 | TGTGCCAGTTCCTATCTTGAGCAGTTCTTC | CASSYLEQFF
- | TRBD1 | TRBJ1-2 | TRBV29-1 | TGCAGCGTTGAAGTGGGGACAGGGGGCGCAGGGGGCTACACCTTC | CSVEVGTGGAGGYTF
- | - | TRBJ2-3 | TRBV9 | TGTGCCAGCAGCGTAGTGGGCCACACAGATACGCAGTATTTT | CASSVVGHTDTQYF
few | - | TRBJ2-5 | TRBV7-8 | TGTGCCAGCAGCTTTCAGGTGCAAGAGACCCAGTACTTC | CASSFQVQETQYF
few | - | TRBJ2-1 | TRBV9 | TGTGCCAGCAGCGTAGCCACAGGGATCGATGAGCAGTTCTTC | CASSVATGIDEQFF
- | TRBD1 | TRBJ1-5 | TRBV5-8 | TGTGCCAGCAGCTGGTGGACAGGGGGCGGTTCTAGCAATCAGCCCCAGCATTTT | CASSWWTGGGSSNQPQHF
- | - | TRBJ2-5 | TRBV2 | TGTGCCAGCAGCGGTCTTACCGAGACCCAGTACTTC | CASSGLTETQYF
- | TRBD1 | TRBJ1-1 | TRBV9 | TGTGCCAGCAGCGTAGGTACCCCAGCAGGGGGTAACACTGAAGCTTTCTTT | CASSVGTPAGGNTEAFF
- | - | TRBJ2-3 | TRBV12-5 | TGTGCTAGTGGGCCCATGGACACATCCAGCACAGATACGCAGTATTTT | CASGPMDTSSTDTQYF
- | - | TRBJ1-3 | TRBV6-4 | TGTGCCAGCATTGCGGGCAGGGGAGACTCTGGAAACACCATATATTTT | CASIAGRGDSGNTIYF
- | - | TRBJ2-3 | TRBV6-5 | TGTGCCAGCAGCGTAACAGGGTCGTGGACAGATACGCAGTATTTT | CASSVTGSWTDTQYF